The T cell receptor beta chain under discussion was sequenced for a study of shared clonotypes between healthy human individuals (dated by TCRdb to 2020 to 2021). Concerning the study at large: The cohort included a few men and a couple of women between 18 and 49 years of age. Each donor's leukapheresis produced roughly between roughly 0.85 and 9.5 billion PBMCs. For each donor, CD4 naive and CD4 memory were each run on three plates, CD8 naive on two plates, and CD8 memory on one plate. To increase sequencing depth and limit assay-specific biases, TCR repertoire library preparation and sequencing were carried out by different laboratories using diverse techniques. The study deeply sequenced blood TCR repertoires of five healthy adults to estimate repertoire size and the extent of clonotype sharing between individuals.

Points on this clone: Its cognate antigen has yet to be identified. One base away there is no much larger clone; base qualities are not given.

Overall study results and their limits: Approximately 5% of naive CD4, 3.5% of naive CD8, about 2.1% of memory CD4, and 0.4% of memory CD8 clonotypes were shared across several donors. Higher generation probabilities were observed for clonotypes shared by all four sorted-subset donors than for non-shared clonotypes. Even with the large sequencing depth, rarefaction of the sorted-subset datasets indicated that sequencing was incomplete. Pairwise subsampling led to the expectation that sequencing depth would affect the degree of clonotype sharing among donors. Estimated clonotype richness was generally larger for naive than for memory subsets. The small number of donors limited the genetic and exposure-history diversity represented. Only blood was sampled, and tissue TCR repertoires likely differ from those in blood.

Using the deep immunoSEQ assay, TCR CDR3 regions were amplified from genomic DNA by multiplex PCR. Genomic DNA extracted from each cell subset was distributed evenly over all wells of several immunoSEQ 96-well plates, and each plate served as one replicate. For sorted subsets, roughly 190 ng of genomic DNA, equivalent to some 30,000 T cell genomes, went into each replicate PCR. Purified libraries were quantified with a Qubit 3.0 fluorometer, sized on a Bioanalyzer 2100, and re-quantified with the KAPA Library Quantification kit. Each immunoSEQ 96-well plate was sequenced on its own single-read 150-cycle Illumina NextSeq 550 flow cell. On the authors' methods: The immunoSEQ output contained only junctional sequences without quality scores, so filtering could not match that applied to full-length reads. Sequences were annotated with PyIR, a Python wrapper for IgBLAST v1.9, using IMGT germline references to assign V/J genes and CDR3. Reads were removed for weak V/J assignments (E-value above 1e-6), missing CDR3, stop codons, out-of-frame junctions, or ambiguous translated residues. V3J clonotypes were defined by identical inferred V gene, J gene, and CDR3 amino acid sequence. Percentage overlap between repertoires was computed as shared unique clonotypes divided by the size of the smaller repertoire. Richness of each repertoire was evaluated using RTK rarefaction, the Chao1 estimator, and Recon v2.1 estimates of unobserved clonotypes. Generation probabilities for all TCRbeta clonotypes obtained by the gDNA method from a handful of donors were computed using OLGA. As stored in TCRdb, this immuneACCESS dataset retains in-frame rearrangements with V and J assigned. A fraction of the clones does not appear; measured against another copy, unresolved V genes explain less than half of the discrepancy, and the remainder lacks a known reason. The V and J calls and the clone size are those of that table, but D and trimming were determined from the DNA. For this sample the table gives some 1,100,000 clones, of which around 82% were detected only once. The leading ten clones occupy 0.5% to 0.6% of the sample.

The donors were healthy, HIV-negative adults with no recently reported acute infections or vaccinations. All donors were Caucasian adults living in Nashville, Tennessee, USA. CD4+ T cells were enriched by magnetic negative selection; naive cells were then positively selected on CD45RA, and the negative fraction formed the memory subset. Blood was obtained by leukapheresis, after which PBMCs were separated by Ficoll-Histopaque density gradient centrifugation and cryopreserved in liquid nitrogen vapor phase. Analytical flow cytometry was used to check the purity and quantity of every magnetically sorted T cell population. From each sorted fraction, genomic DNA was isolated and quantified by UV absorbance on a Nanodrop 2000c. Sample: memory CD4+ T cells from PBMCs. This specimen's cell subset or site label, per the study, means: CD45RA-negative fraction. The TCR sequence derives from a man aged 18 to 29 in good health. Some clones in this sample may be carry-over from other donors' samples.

The CDR3 reads CASSFARGADTQYF. In nucleotide form, the sequence is TGTGCCAGCAGCTTCGCCAGGGGGGCAGATACGCAGTATTTT. This sequence uses TRBV11-3 and TRBJ2-3; TRBD1 could be the D gene, as 7 bases match. For CDR1 and CDR2, the germline V gene lists SGHNT and YENEEA. Cut back by 3 bases and 4 bases, the V and J ends lie 11 bases apart. The CDR3 holds 14 amino acids from the cysteine to the phenylalanine. Only CDR3 DNA remains: 42 bases, in frame from the first base.